Sequencing of this TCR beta chain was carried out in a study of blood T cell repertoires in COVID-19. Participants reported their clinical history, and cohort assignment relied on those reports. Cohort 3 donors were reported recovered after two negative PCRs, clearance, or symptom resolution. In the authors' methods: Estimation of nucleated cell counts relied on the amplification of reference gene primers. Repertoires were generated with immunoSEQ multiplex PCR, while TCRdb's copy carries only in-frame clones and drops some. From that table come the V and J calls and clone size; the DNA was used to work out D and trimming. The sample includes about 300,000 clones, 70% to 90% of them seen just once. The origin of this receptor is a woman aged 30 to 39 who had recovered from COVID-19. Sequenced material: PBMCs or T cells enriched from blood (not recorded which).

As DNA, the CDR3 is TGTGCCAGCAGTTACTTGGACAGGGTCCCACTGCATCAGTACTTC. Translated: CASSYLDRVPLHQYF. The rearrangement links TRBV6-5 to TRBJ2-7; 8 bases are shared with TRBD1. In germline, CDR1 is MNHEY, CDR2 SVGAGI. With V trimmed by 1 base and J by 10 bases, 12 bases remained unmatched. The CDR3 runs 15 residues.